This T cell receptor (beta chain) originates from a study of blood T cell repertoires in COVID-19. The V and J ends lost 5 bases and 8 bases, in that order; junction bases with no gene match: 7. Germline V CDR1 and CDR2: SGHTA, FQGNSA. The CDR3 has 14 residues. The method was immunoSEQ multiplex PCR; TCRdb's version includes in-frame clones alone and lacks a portion of them. The sample shows approximately 430,000 clones, 86% of them seen only once. The TCR comes from a woman under 40 with active or convalescent COVID-19. V and J are TRBV7-2 and TRBJ2-7, with TRBD2 identical over 12 bases. Sequenced material: peripheral blood. CDR3 sequence (DNA): TGTGCCAGCAGCCTGACTAGCGGGGGTCGACAGCAGTACTTC. It is translated as CASSLTSGGRQQYF.